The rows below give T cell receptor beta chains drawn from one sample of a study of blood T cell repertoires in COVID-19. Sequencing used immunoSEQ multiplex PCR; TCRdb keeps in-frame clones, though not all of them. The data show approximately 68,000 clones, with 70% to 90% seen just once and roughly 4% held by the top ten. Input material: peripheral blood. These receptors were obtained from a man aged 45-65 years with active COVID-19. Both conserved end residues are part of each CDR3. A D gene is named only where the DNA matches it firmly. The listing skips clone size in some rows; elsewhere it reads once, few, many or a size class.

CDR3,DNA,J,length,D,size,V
CASSTGTSGMNEQFF,TGTGCCAGCAGCACCGGGACTAGCGGGATGAATGAGCAGTTCTTC,TRBJ2-1,15,TRBD2,-,TRBV11-2
CASSDYWTSAKGETQYF,TGCGCCAGCAGCGATTACTGGACTAGCGCAAAAGGGGAGACCCAGTACTTC,TRBJ2-5,17,TRBD2,-,TRBV5-1
CASSSGGAATNEAFF,TGTGCCAGCAGCTCCGGTGGGGCCGCTACCAATGAAGCTTTCTTT,TRBJ1-1,15,-,-,TRBV7-2
CSVGQRGAYEQYF,TGCAGCGTTGGCCAGCGGGGGGCCTACGAGCAGTACTTC,TRBJ2-7,13,TRBD2,-,TRBV29-1
CASSQDLAGSYNEQFF,TGCGCCAGCAGCCAAGATCTAGCGGGCTCCTACAATGAGCAGTTCTTC,TRBJ2-1,16,TRBD2,few,TRBV4-3
CASSRGTSTGPGEQFF,TGTGCCAGCAGCCGCGGGACTAGCACCGGTCCTGGTGAGCAGTTCTTC,TRBJ2-1,16,TRBD2,few,TRBV5-4
CATSRGSYNEKLFF,TGTGCCACCAGTAGGGGCAGTTATAATGAAAAACTGTTTTTT,TRBJ1-4,14,-,-,TRBV15
CASSQEGVVGELFF,TGTGCCAGCAGCCAGGAAGGGGTTGTCGGGGAGCTGTTTTTT,TRBJ2-2,14,-,once,TRBV3-1/TRBV3-2
CASSPRDFHSGYTF,TGTGCCAGCAGCCCCAGGGACTTCCACTCTGGCTACACCTTC,TRBJ1-2,14,-,few,TRBV7-9
CASSEALRNIQYF,TGTGCCAGCAGTGAAGCGCTTCGGAACATTCAGTACTTC,TRBJ2-4,13,-,-,TRBV2
CASSPLQPGTRDPPLHF,TGTGCCAGCAGTCCTTTACAGCCGGGAACGAGAGACCCACCCCTCCACTTT,TRBJ1-6,17,-,-,TRBV28
CASSSVAGGGRSTDTQYF,TGTGCCAGCAGCTCGGTCGCTGGCGGGGGACGCAGCACAGATACGCAGTATTTT,TRBJ2-3,18,TRBD2,-,TRBV7-3
CASSLGQGARYGYTF,TGTGCCAGCAGCCTAGGACAGGGGGCACGCTATGGCTACACCTTC,TRBJ1-2,15,TRBD1,-,TRBV3-1/TRBV3-2
CSASGTKELNEQFF,TGCAGTGCTAGTGGGACTAAAGAACTCAATGAGCAGTTCTTC,TRBJ2-1,14,TRBD2,-,TRBV20-1
CASSSPGSAKNIQYF,TGTGCCAGCAGCTCACCAGGGTCAGCCAAAAACATTCAGTACTTC,TRBJ2-4,15,-,-,TRBV7-9